One sample yielded the 3 T cell receptor beta chains listed below, sequenced in a study of vaccination effects on CD4 cells after COVID-19. Antigen specificity for these receptors is unknown. Data came from immunoSEQ multiplex PCR; TCRdb stores just in-frame clones and leaves some out. The sample lists 70,000 or so clones, around 79% seen once, with more than 9% in the top ten. ViraFEST assay sequencing came after antigen-specific CD4+ T cells were expanded with viral peptide pools. The culture ran for under eleven days, and then CD4+ T cells were isolated. Nucleocapsid antibody tests were negative, and the vaccine recipients had no prior SARS-CoV-2 infection. The source was CD4+ T cells from PBMCs cultured with SARS-CoV-2 spike peptides, collected before COVID-19 vaccination. These receptors were obtained from a human donor who received a COVID-19 vaccine.

The rearrangement joins TRBV7-2 to TRBJ1-2, with D hard to call. The V gene lost 1 base and the J gene lost 2 bases, with 8 bases spanning the gap. The CDR3 has 14 amino acids. CDR1 is SGHTA and CDR2 is FQGNSA in the germline V gene. The CDR3 region has the DNA TGTGCCAGCAGCTTAGGGTCGGTCAACTATGGCTACACCTTC. This gives the protein CASSLGSVNYGYTF.

The chain joins TRBV19 to TRBJ2-2; D tentatively fits TRBD1 or TRBD2 (5 bases each). Germline assignment: CDR1 LNHDA and CDR2 SQIVND (reference sequence). The V end lost 8 bases, the J end lost 9 bases, and 28 bases lay between the germline ends. The CDR3 loop spans 17 amino acids. CDR3 in amino acids: CASAVQEFVGSSRELFF. The CDR3 bases are TGTGCCAGTGCCGTACAGGAATTTGTTGGGTCTAGCCGGGAGCTGTTTTTT.

The chain uses TRBV18 and TRBJ1-5, with 7 bases lining up with TRBD1. The CDR3 contains 13 residues. V shed 3 bases, J shed 4 bases, and the junction held 0 bases outside the gene matches. The germline gives CDR1 KGHSH, CDR2 LQKENI. The DNA for the CDR3 is TGTGCCAGCTCACCGGGACAGAATCAGCCCCAGCATTTT. It codes for CASSPGQNQPQHF.